Presented here are 15 T cell receptor beta chains from one specimen sequenced in a study of CD8 T cells in Susac syndrome. Reverse transcription used roughly 0.45 to 1 ug RNA and random hexamers. TCRdb reprocessed the immunoSEQ multiplex PCR reads via MiXCR and lists one record per CDR3 protein. This table has 200,000 to 250,000 distinct CDR3 sequences, around 93% appearing once. Sequencing was carried out using CD4+ T cells from PBMCs. The receptors here all came from a human donor with Susac syndrome.

This clonotype was found a few times. This chain connects TRBV6-1 to TRBJ2-5, with a weak D call TRBD2 (5 bases). The germline CDR1 and CDR2 sequences are MNHNS and SASEGT. The CDR3 has 14 residues. The ends were cut back, 4 bases at V and 9 bases at J, with 18 bases in the middle. For the CDR3, the DNA is TGTGCCAGCAGTGCCCTCCATAGCACGGAGGCCCAGTACTTC. This gives the protein CASSALHSTEAQYF.

This chain joins TRBV7-2 and TRBJ1-3, with D tentatively TRBD1 (5 bases). The CDR3 is 14 amino acids. Trimming took off 0 bases at V and 3 bases at J, with 6 bases between the two ends. CDR1 is SGHTA, CDR2 FQGNSA, per germline. CDR3 sequence reads: CASSLAGDGNTIYF. CDR3 coding DNA: TGTGCCAGCAGCTTAGCAGGGGATGGAAACACCATATATTTT.

The chain carries TRBV2 and TRBJ2-3, with 9 bases that match TRBD2. CDR3 length: 13 amino acids. The J segment lost 5 bases and the V segment lost 8 bases, leaving 5 bases of the junction unmatched. The germline V gene has CDR1 SNHLY and CDR2 FYNNEI. The CDR3 region is CASSSGGLDTQYF. CDR3 DNA: TGTGCCAGCTCCAGCGGGGGGTTAGATACGCAGTATTTT.

V usage is TRBV30 and J usage is TRBJ1-2; 8 bases align to TRBD1. V lost 2 bases to trimming and J lost 3 bases; unmatched junction nucleotides: 2. From germline, CDR1 is GTSNPN and CDR2 SVGIG (reference sequence). The CDR3 sequence is 13 residues long. CDR3 in DNA: TGTGCCTGGAGTCAGGGGGCAGACTATGGCTACACCTTC. Translated, it gives CAWSQGADYGYTF.

This chain uses TRBV12-3 or TRBV12-4 with TRBJ1-5; D is ambiguous. The V end was cut by 3 bases, the J end by 3 bases, with 9 bases between. This CDR3 is built from 14 residues. In DNA, the CDR3 is TGTGCCAGCAGTTTTACGGGTTACAATCAGCCCCAGCATTTT. Its translation: CASSFTGYNQPQHF.

The chain carries TRBV4-1 and TRBJ1-2; 7 nucleotides align to TRBD1. This CDR3 contains 15 residues. Germline CDR1 reads MGHRA; CDR2 reads YSYEKL. The V segment lost 0 bases and the J segment 4 bases; nucleotides outside the gene matches: 5. This chain's CDR3 is CASSQEIDRAYGYTF. The CDR3 DNA is TGCGCCAGCAGCCAAGAAATCGACAGGGCCTATGGCTACACCTTC.

V gene TRBV9 combines with J gene TRBJ1-1; D call uncertain. CDR1 and CDR2 (germline): SGDLS, YYNGEE. Trimming pared 2 bases from V and 5 bases from J, leaving 10 bases between. CDR3 length equals 13 residues. The DNA for the CDR3 is TGTGCCAGCAGCGTTAGTGGGCAAACTGAAGCTTTCTTT. Amino acids: CASSVSGQTEAFF.

Only one count was recorded for this clonotype. CDR3: CSAKGFRESTDTQYF. The CDR3 DNA reads as TGCAGTGCGAAAGGTTTCAGGGAATCCACAGATACGCAGTATTTT. The chain has TRBV20-1 and TRBJ2-3, with D possibly matching TRBD1 (5 bases). V lost 6 bases, J lost 2 bases, and 18 bases lay in between. The length of the CDR3 is 15 residues. Germline loops: CDR1 DFQATT, CDR2 SNEGSKA (reference sequence).

This clonotype was detected once. The V and J genes are TRBV30 and TRBJ1-1, with a possible D match to TRBD1 (6 bases). CDR1 and CDR2 from the germline V gene are GTSNPN and SVGIG (reference sequence). V was trimmed by 0 bases and J by 6 bases, leaving 17 bases between them. CDR3 size: 15 residues. The CDR3: CAWSVLGGGQPEAFF. Here the CDR3 DNA reads TGTGCCTGGAGTGTCCTTGGCGGAGGACAGCCTGAAGCTTTCTTT.

This sequence joins TRBV6-2 or TRBV6-3 and TRBJ1-5; tentatively, D is TRBD1 (6 bases). The V end lost 6 bases, the J end lost 2 bases, and 11 bases lay between the germline ends. Per germline, CDR1 MNHEY and CDR2 SVGEGT. CDR3 size: 14 residues. CDR3 protein: CASRANRGNQPQHF. The CDR3 bases are TGTGCCAGCAGAGCTAACAGGGGCAATCAGCCCCAGCATTTT.

V usage is TRBV6-1 and J usage is TRBJ1-2; D ambiguous. Germline loops: CDR1 MNHNS, CDR2 SASEGT. This CDR3 region has 13 residues. V lost 0 bases and J lost 4, with 6 bases in between. The DNA of the CDR3 is TGTGCCAGCAGTGAAGCACCTTCCTATGGCTACACCTTC. Translation: CASSEAPSYGYTF.

The genes are TRBV4-1 and TRBJ2-7; 7 bases map to TRBD2. The CDR3 sequence is 17 residues long. The germline CDR1 and CDR2 sequences are MGHRA and YSYEKL. The V segment lost 0 bases and the J segment 6 bases; nucleotides outside the gene matches: 14. CDR3 nucleotide sequence: TGCGCCAGCAGCCAAGAGACCGGGACGCCCGGCGGGGGCGAGCAGTACTTC. The encoded protein is CASSQETGTPGGGEQYF.

CDR3 protein: CASSYHGGAIQETQYF. CDR3 bases: TGTGCCAGCAGTTACCATGGGGGCGCCATACAAGAGACCCAGTACTTC. The genes are TRBV6-2 or TRBV6-3 and TRBJ2-5; possibly TRBD1 for D (6 bases). CDR3 length: 16 amino acids. Germline values: CDR1 MNHEY, CDR2 SVGEGT. Between the trimmed V and J ends, which lost 2 bases and 2 bases, there was a span of 15 bases.

This chain links TRBV27 with TRBJ2-5, with TRBD2 as a possible D gene (5 bases). The V end was cut by 8 bases, the J end by 5 bases, with 15 bases between. The CDR3 runs 13 residues. CDR1 is MNHEY, CDR2 SMNVEV, per germline (reference sequence). The CDR3 protein is CASFDYLGETQYF. The CDR3 coding sequence is TGTGCCAGCTTTGACTACCTGGGGGAGACCCAGTACTTC.

The CDR3 region has the DNA TGTGCCAGCAGCGTAGGTTGGGGGGAAACCTACGAGCAGTACTTC. Translated, it gives CASSVGWGETYEQYF. The V gene is TRBV9, the J gene TRBJ2-7; a weak D match, TRBD2 (6 bases). V lost 0 bases and J lost 2, with 12 bases in between. CDR3 length equals 15 residues. The germline V gene has CDR1 SGDLS and CDR2 YYNGEE.